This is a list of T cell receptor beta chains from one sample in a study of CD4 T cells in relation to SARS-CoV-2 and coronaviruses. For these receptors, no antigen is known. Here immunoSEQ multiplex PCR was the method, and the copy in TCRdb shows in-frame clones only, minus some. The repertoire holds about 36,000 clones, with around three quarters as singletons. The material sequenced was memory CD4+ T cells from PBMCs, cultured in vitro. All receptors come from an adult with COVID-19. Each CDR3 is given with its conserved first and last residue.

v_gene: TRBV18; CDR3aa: CASSPGTSGVTGELFF
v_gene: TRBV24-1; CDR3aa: CATSDLGTQSSYNEQFF
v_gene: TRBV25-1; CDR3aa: CASSATGGTQPQHF
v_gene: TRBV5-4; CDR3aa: CASSVDRVYEQYF
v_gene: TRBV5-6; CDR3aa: CASSFYRGLTNTGELFF
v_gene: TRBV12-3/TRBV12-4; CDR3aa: CASSLYNEKLFF
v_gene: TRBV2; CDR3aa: CASRGGRADTGELFF
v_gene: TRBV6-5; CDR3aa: CASSQETQYF
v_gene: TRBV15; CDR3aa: CATSSDSGKIYNEQFF
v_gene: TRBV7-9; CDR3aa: CASSFLGMTNEKLFF
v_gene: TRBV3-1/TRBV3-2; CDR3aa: CASIHSGRYNEQFF
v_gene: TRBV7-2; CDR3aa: CASSKAAGVNEQYF
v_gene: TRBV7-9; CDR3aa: CASSSPTLDRYSYEQYF
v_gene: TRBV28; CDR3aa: CASSPTGLGWTEAFF
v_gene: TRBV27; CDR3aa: CASSSSGASTDTQYF
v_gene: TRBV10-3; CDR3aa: CAINDGTGFQNSPLHF
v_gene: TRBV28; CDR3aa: CASSLLQSSNQPQHF
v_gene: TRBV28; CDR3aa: CASSSLSGPGRNEQFF
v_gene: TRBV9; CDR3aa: CASSVGFELAGYGETQYF
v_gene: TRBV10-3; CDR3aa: CAIREIDRGKSPLHF
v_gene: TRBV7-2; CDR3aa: CASSPTSADWGWFGYGYTF
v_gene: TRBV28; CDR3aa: CASSLPRGGVYNEQFF